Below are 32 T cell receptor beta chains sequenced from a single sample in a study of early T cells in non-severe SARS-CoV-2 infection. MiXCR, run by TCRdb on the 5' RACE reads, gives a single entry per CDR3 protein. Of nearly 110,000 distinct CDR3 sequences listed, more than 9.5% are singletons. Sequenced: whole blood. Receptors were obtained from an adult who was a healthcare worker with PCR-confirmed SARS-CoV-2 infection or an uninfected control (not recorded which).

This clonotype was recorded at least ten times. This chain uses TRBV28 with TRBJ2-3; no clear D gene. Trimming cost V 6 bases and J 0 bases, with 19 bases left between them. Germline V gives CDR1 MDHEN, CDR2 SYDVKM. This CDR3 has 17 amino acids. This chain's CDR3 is CASSYKGYLPSTDTQYF. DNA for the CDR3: TGTGCCAGCAGCTACAAAGGGTACTTGCCTAGCACAGATACGCAGTATTTT.

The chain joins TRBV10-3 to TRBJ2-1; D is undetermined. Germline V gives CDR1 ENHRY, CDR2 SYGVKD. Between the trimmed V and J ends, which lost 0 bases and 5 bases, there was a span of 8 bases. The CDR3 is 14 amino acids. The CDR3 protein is CAISESFRDNEQFF. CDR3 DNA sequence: TGTGCCATCAGTGAGTCGTTCCGGGACAATGAGCAGTTCTTC.

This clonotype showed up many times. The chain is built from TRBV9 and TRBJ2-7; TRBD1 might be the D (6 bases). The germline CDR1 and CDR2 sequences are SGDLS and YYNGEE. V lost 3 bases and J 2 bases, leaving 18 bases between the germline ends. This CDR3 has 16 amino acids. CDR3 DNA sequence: TGTGCCAGCAGCGATGATCAAGCAGGGGACCCCTACGAGCAGTACTTC. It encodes CASSDDQAGDPYEQYF.

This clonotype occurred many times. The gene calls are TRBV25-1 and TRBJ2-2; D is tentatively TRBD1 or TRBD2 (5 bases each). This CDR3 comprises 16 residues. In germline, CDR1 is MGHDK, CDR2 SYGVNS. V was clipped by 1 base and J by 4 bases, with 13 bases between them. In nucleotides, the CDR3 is TGTGCCAGCAGTGAATTGGGGGTTCATGGCACCGGGGAGCTGTTTTTT. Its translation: CASSELGVHGTGELFF.

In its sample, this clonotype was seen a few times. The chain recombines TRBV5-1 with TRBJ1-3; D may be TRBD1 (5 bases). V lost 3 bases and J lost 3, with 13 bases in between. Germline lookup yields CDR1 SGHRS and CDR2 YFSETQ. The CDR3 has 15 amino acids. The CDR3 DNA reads TGCGCCAGCAGCTCGTCAGGGACGCGTGGAAACACCATATATTTT. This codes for CASSSSGTRGNTIYF.

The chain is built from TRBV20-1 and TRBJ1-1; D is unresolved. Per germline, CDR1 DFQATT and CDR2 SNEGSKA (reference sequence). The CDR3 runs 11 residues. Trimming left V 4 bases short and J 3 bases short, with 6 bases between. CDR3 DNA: TGCAGTGCTAACTGGCACACTGAAGCTTTCTTT. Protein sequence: CSANWHTEAFF.

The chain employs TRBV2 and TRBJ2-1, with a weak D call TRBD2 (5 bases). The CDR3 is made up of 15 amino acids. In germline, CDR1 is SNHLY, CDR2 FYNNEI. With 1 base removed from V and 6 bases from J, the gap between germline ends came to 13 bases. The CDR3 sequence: CASSEGLASINEQFF. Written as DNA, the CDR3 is TGTGCCAGCAGTGAAGGGCTAGCTTCCATCAATGAGCAGTTCTTC.

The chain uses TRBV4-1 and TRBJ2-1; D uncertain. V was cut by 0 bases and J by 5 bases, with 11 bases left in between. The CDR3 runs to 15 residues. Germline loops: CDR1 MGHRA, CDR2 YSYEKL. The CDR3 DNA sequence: TGCGCCAGCAGCCAAGATTTGGGTCGGGACAATGAGCAGTTCTTC. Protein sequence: CASSQDLGRDNEQFF.

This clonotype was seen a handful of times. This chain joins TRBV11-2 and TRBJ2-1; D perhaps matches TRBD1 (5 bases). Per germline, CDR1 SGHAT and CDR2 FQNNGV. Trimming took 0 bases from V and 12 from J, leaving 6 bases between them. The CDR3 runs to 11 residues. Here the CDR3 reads CASSLEQAQFF. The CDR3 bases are TGTGCCAGCAGCTTAGAACAGGCGCAGTTCTTC. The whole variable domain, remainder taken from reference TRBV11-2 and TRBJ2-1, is EAGVAQSPRYKIIEKRQSVAFWCNPISGHATLYWYQQILGQGPKLLIQFQNNGVVDDSQLPKDRFSAERLKGVDSTLKIQPAKLEDSAVYLCASSLEQAQFFGPGTRLTVL.

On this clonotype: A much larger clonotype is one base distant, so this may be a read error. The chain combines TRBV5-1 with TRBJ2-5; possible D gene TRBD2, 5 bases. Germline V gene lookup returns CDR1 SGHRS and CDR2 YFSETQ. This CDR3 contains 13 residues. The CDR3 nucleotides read TGCTCCAGCAGCCCGGACTCACAAGAGACCCAGTACTTC. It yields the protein CSSSPDSQETQYF.

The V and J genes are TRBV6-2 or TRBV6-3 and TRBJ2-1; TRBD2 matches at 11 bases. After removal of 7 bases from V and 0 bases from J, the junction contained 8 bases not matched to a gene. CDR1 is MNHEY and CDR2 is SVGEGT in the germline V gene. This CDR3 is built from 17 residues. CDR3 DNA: TGTGCCAGCAAGTCACCCACTAGCGGGAGCTCCTACAATGAGCAGTTCTTC. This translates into CASKSPTSGSSYNEQFF.

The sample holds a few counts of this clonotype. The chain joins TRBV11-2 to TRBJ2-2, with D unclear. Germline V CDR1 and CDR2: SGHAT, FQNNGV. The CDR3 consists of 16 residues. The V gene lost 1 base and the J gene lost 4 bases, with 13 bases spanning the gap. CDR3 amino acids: CASSLVSVVATGELFF. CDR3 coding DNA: TGTGCCAGCAGCTTAGTAAGCGTGGTCGCCACCGGGGAGCTGTTTTTT.

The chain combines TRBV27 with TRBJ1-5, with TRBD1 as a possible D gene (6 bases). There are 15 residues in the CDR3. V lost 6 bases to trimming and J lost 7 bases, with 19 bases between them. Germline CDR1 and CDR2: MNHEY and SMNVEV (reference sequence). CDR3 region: CASRGGTQGGQPQHF. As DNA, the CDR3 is TGTGCCAGCAGGGGGGGGACACAGGGAGGCCAGCCCCAGCATTTT.

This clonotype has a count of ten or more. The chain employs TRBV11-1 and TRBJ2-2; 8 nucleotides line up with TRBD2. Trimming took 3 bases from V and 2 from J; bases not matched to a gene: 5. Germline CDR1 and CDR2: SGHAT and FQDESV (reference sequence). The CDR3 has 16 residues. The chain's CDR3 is CASSFLAGPNTGELFF. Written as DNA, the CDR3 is TGTGCCAGCAGCTTTCTAGCGGGCCCAAACACCGGGGAGCTGTTTTTT.

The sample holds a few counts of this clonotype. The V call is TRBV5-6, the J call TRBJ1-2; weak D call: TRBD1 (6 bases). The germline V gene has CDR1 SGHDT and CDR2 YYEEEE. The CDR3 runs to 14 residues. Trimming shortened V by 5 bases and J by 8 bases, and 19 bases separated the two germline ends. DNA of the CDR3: TGTGCCAGCAGACTGGCAGGGGCAAGTTTAGGCTACACCTTC. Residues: CASRLAGASLGYTF.

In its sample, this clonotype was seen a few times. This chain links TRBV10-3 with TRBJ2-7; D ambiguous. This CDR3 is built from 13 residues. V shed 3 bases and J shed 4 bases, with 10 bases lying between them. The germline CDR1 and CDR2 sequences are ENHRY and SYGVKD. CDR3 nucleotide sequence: TGTGCCATCAGTGAAGATTTAGGGTACGAGCAGTACTTC. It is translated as CAISEDLGYEQYF.

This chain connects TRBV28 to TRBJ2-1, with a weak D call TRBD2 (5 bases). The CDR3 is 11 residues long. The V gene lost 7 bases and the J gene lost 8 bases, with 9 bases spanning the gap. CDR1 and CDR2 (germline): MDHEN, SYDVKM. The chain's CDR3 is CASTSFHEQFF. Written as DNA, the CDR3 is TGTGCCAGCACTAGCTTTCATGAGCAGTTCTTC.

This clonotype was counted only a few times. CDR3 DNA sequence: TGTGCCAGCAGCAGGGACAGGTCTAACATTCAGTACTTC. Amino acid sequence: CASSRDRSNIQYF. J is TRBJ2-4 and V is TRBV11-2, with TRBD1 identical over 8 bases. Trimming took 5 bases from V and 7 from J; bases not matched to a gene: 4. Germline lookup yields CDR1 SGHAT and CDR2 FQNNGV. The CDR3 contains 13 residues.

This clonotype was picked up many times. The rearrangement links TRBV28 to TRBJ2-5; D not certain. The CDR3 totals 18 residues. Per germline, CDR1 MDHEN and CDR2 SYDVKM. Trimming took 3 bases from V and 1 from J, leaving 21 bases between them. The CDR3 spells CASSFTPLELLSQETQYF. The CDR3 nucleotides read TGTGCCAGCAGTTTTACGCCCTTAGAGCTACTGAGCCAAGAGACCCAGTACTTC.

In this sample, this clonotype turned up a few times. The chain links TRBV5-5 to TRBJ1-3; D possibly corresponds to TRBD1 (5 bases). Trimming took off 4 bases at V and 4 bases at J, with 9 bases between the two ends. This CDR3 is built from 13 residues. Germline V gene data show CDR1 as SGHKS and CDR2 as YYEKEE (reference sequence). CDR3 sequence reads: CASSQTAGNTIYF. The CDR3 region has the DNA TGTGCCAGCAGCCAGACAGCCGGAAACACCATATATTTT.

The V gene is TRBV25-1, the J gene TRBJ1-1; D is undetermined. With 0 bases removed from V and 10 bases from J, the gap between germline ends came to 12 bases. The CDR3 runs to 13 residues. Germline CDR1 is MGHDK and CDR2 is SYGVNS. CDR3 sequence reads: CASSEYREGPAFF. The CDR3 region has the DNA TGTGCCAGCAGTGAATATAGGGAAGGGCCAGCTTTCTTT. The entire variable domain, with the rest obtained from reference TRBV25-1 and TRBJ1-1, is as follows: EADIYQTPRYLVIGTGKKITLECSQTMGHDKMYWYQQDPGMELHLIHYSYGVNSTEKGDLSSESTVSRIRTEHFPLTLESARPSHTSQYLCASSEYREGPAFFGQGTRLTVV.

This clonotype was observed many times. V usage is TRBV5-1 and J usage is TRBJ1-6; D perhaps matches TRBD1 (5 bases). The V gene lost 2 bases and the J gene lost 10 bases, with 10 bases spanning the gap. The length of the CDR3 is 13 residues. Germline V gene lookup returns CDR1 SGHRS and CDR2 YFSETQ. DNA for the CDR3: TGCGCCAGCAGCTTCCGGGGGGACTCACCCCTCCACTTT. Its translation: CASSFRGDSPLHF.

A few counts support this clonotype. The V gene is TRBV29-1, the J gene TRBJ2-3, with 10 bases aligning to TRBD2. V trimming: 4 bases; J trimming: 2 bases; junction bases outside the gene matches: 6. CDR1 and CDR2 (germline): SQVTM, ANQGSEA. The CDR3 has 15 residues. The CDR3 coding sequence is TGCAGCGTTGGGGTAGCGGGAGGCCACACAGATACGCAGTATTTT. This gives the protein CSVGVAGGHTDTQYF.

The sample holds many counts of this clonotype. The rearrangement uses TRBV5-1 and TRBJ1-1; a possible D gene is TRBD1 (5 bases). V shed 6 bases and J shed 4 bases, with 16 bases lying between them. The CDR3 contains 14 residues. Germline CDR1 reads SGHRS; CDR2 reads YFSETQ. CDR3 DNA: TGCGCCAGCACACCAGGGACCGGGGGCACTGAAGCTTTCTTT. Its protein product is CASTPGTGGTEAFF.

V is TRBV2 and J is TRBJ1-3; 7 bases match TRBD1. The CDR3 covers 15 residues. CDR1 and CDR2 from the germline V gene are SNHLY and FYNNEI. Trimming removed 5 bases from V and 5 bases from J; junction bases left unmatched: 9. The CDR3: CASSMQRTGRNTIYF. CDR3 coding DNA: TGTGCCAGCAGTATGCAGAGGACAGGCCGAAACACCATATATTTT.

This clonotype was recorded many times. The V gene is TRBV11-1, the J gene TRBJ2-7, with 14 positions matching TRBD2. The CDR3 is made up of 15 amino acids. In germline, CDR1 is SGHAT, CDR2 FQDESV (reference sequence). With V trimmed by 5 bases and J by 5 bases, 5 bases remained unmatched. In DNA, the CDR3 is TGTGCCAGCAGCGAGACTAGCGGGAGGGCCCACGAGCAGTACTTC. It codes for CASSETSGRAHEQYF.

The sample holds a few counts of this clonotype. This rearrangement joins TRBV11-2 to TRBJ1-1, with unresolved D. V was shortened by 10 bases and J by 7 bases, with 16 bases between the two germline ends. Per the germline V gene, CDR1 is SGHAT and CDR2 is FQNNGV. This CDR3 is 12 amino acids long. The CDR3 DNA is TGTGCCATTAGATTGAAGCGGAATGAAGCTTTCTTT. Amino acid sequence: CAIRLKRNEAFF.

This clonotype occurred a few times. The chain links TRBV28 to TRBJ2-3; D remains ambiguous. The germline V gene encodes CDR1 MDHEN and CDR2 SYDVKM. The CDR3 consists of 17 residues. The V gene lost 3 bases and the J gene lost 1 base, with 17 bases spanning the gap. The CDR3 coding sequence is TGTGCCAGCAGTTTGGGCGAGGCCGACCGAGGCACAGATACGCAGTATTTT. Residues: CASSLGEADRGTDTQYF.

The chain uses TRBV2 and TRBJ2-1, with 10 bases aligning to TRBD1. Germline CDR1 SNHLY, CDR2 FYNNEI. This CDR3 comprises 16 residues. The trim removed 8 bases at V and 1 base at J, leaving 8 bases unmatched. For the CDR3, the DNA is TGTGCCAGCCGTCGACAGGGGGCAAGTTCCTACAATGAGCAGTTCTTC. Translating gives CASRRQGASSYNEQFF. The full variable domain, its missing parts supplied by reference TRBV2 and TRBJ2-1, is EPEVTQTPSHQVTQMGQEVILRCVPISNHLYFYWYRQILGQKVEFLVSFYNNEISEKSEIFDDQFSVERPDGSNFTLKIRSTKLEDSAMYFCASRRQGASSYNEQFFGPGTRLTVL.

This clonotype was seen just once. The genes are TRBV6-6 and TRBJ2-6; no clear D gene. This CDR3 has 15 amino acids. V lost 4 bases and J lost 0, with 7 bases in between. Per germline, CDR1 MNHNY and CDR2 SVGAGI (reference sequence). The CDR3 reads CASSSGNSGANVLTF. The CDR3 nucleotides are TGTGCCAGCAGTTCCGGAAACTCTGGGGCCAACGTCCTGACTTTC.

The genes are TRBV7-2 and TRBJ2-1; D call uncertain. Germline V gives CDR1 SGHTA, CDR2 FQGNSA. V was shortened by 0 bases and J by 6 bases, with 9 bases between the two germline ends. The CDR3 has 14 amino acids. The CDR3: CASSLAGVTNEQFF. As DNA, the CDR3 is TGTGCCAGCAGCTTAGCGGGCGTGACCAATGAGCAGTTCTTC.

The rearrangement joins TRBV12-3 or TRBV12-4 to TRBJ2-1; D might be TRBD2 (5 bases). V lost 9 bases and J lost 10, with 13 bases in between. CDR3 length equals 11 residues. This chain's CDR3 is CASKHTREQFF. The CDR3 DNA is TGTGCCAGTAAACATACTAGAGAGCAGTTCTTC.